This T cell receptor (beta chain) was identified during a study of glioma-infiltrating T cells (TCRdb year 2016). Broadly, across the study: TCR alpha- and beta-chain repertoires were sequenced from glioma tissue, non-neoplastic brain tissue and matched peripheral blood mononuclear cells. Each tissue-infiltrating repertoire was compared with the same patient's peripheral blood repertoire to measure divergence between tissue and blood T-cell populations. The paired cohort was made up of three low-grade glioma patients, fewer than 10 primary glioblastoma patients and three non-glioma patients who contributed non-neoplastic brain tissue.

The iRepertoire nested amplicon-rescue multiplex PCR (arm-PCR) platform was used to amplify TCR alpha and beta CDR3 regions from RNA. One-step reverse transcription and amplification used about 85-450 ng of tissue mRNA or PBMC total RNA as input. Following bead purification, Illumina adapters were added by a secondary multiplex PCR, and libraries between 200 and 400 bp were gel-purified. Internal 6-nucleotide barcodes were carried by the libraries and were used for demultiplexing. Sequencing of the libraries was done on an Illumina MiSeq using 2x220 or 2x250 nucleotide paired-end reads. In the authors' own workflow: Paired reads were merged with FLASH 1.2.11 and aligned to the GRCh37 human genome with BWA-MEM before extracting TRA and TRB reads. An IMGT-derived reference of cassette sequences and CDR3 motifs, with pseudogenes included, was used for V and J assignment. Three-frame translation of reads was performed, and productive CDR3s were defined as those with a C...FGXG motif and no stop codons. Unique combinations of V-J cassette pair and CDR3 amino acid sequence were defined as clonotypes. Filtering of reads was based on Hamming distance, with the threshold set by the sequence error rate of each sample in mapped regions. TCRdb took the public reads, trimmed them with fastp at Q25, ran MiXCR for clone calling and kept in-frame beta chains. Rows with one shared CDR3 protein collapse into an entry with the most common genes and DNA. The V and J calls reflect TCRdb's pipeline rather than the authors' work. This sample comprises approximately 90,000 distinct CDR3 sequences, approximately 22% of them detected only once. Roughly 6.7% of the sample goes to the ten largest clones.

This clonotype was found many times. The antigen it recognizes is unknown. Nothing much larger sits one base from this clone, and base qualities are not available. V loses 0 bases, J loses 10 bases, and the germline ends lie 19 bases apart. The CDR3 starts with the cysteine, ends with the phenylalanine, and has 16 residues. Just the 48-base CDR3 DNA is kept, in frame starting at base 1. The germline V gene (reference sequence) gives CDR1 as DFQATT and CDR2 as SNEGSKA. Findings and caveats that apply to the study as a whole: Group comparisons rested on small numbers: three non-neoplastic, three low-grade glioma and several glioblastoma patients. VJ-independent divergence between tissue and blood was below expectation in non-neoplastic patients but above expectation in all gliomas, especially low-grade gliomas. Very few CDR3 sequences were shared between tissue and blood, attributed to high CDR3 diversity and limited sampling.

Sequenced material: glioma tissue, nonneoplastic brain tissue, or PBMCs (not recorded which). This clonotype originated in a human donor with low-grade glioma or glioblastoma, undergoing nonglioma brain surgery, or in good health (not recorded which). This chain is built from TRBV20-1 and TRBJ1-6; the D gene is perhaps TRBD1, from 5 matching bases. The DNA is TGCAGTGCTAGAGAAGTAACCGGGACTTCATCCTCACCCCTCCACTTT. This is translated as CSAREVTGTSSSPLHF.